This entry concerns a single T cell receptor (beta chain). CDR1 is MGHDK and CDR2 is SYGVNS in the germline V gene. Losses at the gene ends were 6 bases for V and 2 bases for J; bases not matched to a gene: 5. This CDR3 region has 15 residues. Generated by immunoSEQ multiplex PCR, the TCRdb table keeps only in-frame clones and is missing some. The sample has 120,000 or so clones; more than 75% are singletons. This entry is derived from a study of control samples from healthy donors and cancer patients. Material for sequencing was blood. The chain uses TRBV25-1 and TRBJ2-1; 9 nucleotides line up with TRBD2. The sequence derives from a middle-aged man in good health. The CDR3 sequence is CASSDAGGAYNEQFF. The CDR3 region has the DNA TGTGCCAGCAGCGATGCGGGGGGGGCCTACAATGAGCAGTTCTTC.